These T cell receptor beta chains were read from a single sample in a study of vaccination and CD4 T cells after COVID-19. MiXCR, run by TCRdb on the PCR reads, gives a single entry per CDR3 protein. Among 9,000 to 13,000 distinct CDR3 sequences listed, 25% to 30% were seen once. What these receptors recognize is not known. Sequencing used CD4+ T cells from blood, cultured in vitro. These receptors came from a human donor in good health. Each CDR3 is given with its conserved first and last residue. A D gene is named only where the DNA matches it firmly. Size values are once, few and many counts, or a class for expanded clones, and some rows have none.

J: TRBJ2-5; D: -; V: TRBV5-4; size: few; DNA: TGTGCCAGCAGCTTGGCCGGGCGTCCCGGGGAGTACTTC; CDR3: CASSLAGRPGEYF
J: TRBJ2-2; D: -; V: TRBV7-6; size: few; DNA: TGTGCCAGCAGCTTAGCCGGGAACACCGGGGAGCTGTTTTTT; CDR3: CASSLAGNTGELFF
J: TRBJ2-2; D: -; V: TRBV7-3; size: -; DNA: TGTGCCGGCAGCCTCCCAGGGAACACCGGGGAGCTGTTTTTT; CDR3: CAGSLPGNTGELFF
J: TRBJ2-7; D: -; V: TRBV19; size: few; DNA: TGTGCCAGTAGTAAAACGGGAGACGGCTCCTACGAGCAGTACTTC; CDR3: CASSKTGDGSYEQYF
J: TRBJ2-5; D: -; V: TRBV14; size: -; DNA: TGTGCCAGCAGCCAAGTACGCGGGTTCCAAGAGACCCAGTACTTC; CDR3: CASSQVRGFQETQYF
J: TRBJ2-1; D: TRBD2; V: TRBV6-4; size: few; DNA: TGTGCCAGCAGTGATGAGAGGACTAGCGGATGGGGGGAGCAGTTCTTC; CDR3: CASSDERTSGWGEQFF
J: TRBJ1-1; D: -; V: TRBV28; size: few; DNA: TGTGCCAGCGGCGTCGTGTTCAGGAACACTGAAGCTTTCTTT; CDR3: CASGVVFRNTEAFF
J: TRBJ2-5; D: -; V: TRBV6-1; size: -; DNA: TGTGCCAGCGGACAGCTCGCCGGGACCCAGTACTTC; CDR3: CASGQLAGTQYF
J: TRBJ2-7; D: -; V: TRBV6-2/TRBV6-3; size: medium-sized; DNA: TGTGCCAGCAGTCGATCCCCGGACTGGAACTCCTACGAGCAGTACTTC; CDR3: CASSRSPDWNSYEQYF
J: TRBJ2-5; D: -; V: TRBV11-1; size: few; DNA: TGTGCCAGCAGCCCTCACAGCGACCCTGGGACCCAGTACTTC; CDR3: CASSPHSDPGTQYF
J: TRBJ2-5; D: TRBD2; V: TRBV18; size: -; DNA: TGTGCCAGCTCACCACAACTAGCGGAACAAGAGACCCAGTACTTC; CDR3: CASSPQLAEQETQYF
J: TRBJ2-4; D: -; V: TRBV10-3; size: -; DNA: TGTGCCATCAGCAGGGTAAACTCCACCAAAAACATTCAGTACTTC; CDR3: CAISRVNSTKNIQYF
J: TRBJ2-7; D: TRBD2; V: TRBV7-2; size: few; DNA: TGTGCCAGCACCCAAGCCCTAGCGGGAGGTGCCTACGAGCAGTACTTC; CDR3: CASTQALAGGAYEQYF
J: TRBJ2-1; D: TRBD1; V: TRBV6-1; size: few; DNA: TGTGCCAGCAGTCCCGTAGACAGGGGGGGACCCTCCTACAATGAGCAGTTCTTC; CDR3: CASSPVDRGGPSYNEQFF
J: TRBJ1-5; D: -; V: TRBV5-5; size: -; DNA: TGTGCCAGCAGCCCTAGTGGGGGGCACAGCAATCAGCCCCAGCATTTT; CDR3: CASSPSGGHSNQPQHF